This T cell receptor (beta chain) was recovered during a study of OX40 agonist ivuxolimab in advanced cancers. Whole-study context: Three patients responded partially, comprising one with hepatocellular carcinoma and two with cutaneous melanoma.

CDR1 is SGDLS, CDR2 YYNGEE, per germline. The V end lost 3 bases, the J end lost 4 bases, and 22 bases lay between the germline ends. The CDR3 length is 17 residues. Produced via immunoSEQ multiplex PCR; TCRdb's table is partial and in-frame only. The data contain thousands of clones, around four fifths of them singletons. J is TRBJ1-2 and V is TRBV9, with D perhaps TRBD1 (5 bases). The starting material was CD4+ or CD8+ T cells sorted from blood, obtained in a trial of the OX40 agonist ivuxolimab. The receptor was derived from an adult with an advanced solid tumor such as melanoma, head and neck, liver or kidney cancer. CDR3 sequence reads: CASSGALPGGMGYGYTF. In nucleotides, the CDR3 is TGTGCCAGCAGCGGGGCCCTCCCGGGGGGGATGGGCTATGGCTACACCTTC.